This passage covers 11 T cell receptor beta chains from one sample sequenced in a study of lymphopenia after photon versus proton radiotherapy. Measured with immunoSEQ multiplex PCR; TCRdb has only the in-frame clones, and not every one. Among about 58,000 clones listed, about 88% were seen once. The sequences come from peripheral blood, collected from a patient treated with proton-based radiotherapy. Source of these receptors: a man in his sixties with pancreatic cancer.

A single count supports this clone. V gene TRBV28 combines with J gene TRBJ1-4; 12 nucleotides match TRBD1. This CDR3 contains 16 residues. Germline V CDR1 and CDR2: MDHEN, SYDVKM. The J segment lost 8 bases and the V segment lost 5 bases, leaving 9 bases of the junction unmatched. The DNA for the CDR3 is TGTGCCAGCAGTCTCTTCCGGGGGACAGGGGGCGAAAAACTGTTTTTT. Its translation is CASSLFRGTGGEKLFF.

This chain joins TRBV30 and TRBJ2-3, with 7 bases aligning to TRBD2. With V trimmed by 0 bases and J by 3 bases, 6 bases remained unmatched. CDR3 length: 15 residues. The germline gives CDR1 GTSNPN, CDR2 SVGIG (reference sequence). The CDR3 nucleotides read TGTGCCTGGAGTGTTGCCGGGACTATTACAGATACGCAGTATTTT. It codes for CAWSVAGTITDTQYF.

This clone was detected once. The chain carries TRBV2 and TRBJ2-7, with 8 bases lining up with TRBD1. The V gene's germline CDR1 is SNHLY and CDR2 FYNNEI. Germline trimming cut 4 bases from V and 2 bases from J; bases unmatched to any gene: 7. This CDR3 is 15 amino acids long. The CDR3 loop is CASSAIGTGAYEQYF. The CDR3 nucleotides read TGTGCCAGCAGTGCCATCGGGACAGGTGCCTACGAGCAGTACTTC.

The chain is built from TRBV7-2 and TRBJ1-3; D is possibly TRBD1 (5 bases). V lost 1 base and J 2 bases, leaving 9 bases between the germline ends. The germline CDR1 and CDR2 sequences are SGHTA and FQGNSA. This CDR3 comprises 15 residues. DNA of the CDR3: TGTGCCAGCAGCTTAGAGGGGATCGCTGGAAACACCATATATTTT. It encodes CASSLEGIAGNTIYF.

Only a few counts were recorded for this clone. V is TRBV18 and J is TRBJ2-7; no definite D call. The CDR3 is made up of 12 amino acids. V was shortened by 3 bases and J by 3 bases, with 6 bases between the two germline ends. Germline V gene data show CDR1 as KGHSH and CDR2 as LQKENI. CDR3 DNA sequence: TGTGCCAGCTCACCGGGAAACTACGAGCAGTACTTC. Translation gives CASSPGNYEQYF. Complete variable domain (other parts from reference TRBV18 and TRBJ2-7): NAGVMQNPRHLVRRRGQEARLRCSPMKGHSHVYWYRQLPEEGLKFMVYLQKENIIDESGMPKERFSAEFPKEGPSILRIQQVVRGDSAAYFCASSPGNYEQYFGPGTRLTVT.

This chain links TRBV29-1 with TRBJ1-3; D is ambiguous. This CDR3 region has 13 residues. CDR1 and CDR2 (germline): SQVTM, ANQGSEA. V was pared by 4 bases and J by 0 bases, with 7 bases between. CDR3: CSVGGDSGNTIYF. The CDR3 bases are TGCAGCGTTGGCGGGGACTCTGGAAACACCATATATTTT.

CDR3 protein: CASSPGIGQGYGYTF. The CDR3 nucleotides are TGTGCCAGCAGCCCCGGGATTGGTCAGGGCTATGGCTACACCTTC. The chain recombines TRBV6-5 with TRBJ1-2, with a tentative D call TRBD1 (5 bases). Germline-derived CDR1 and CDR2 are MNHEY and SVGAGI. The CDR3 has 15 residues. V lost 6 bases to trimming and J lost 4 bases, with 18 bases between them.

This chain connects TRBV7-8 to TRBJ1-2, with D possibly matching TRBD1 (5 bases). V was shortened by 5 bases and J by 3 bases, with 10 bases between the two germline ends. CDR3 length equals 13 residues. The germline gives CDR1 SGHVS, CDR2 FQNEAQ. Here the CDR3 reads CASSLGDYYGYTF. The CDR3 DNA follows: TGTGCCAGCAGCCTGGGGGACTACTATGGCTACACCTTC. Based on the CDR3 plus reference TRBV7-8 and TRBJ1-2, the full variable domain is GAGVSQSPRYKVAKRGQDVALRCDPISGHVSLFWYQQALGQGPEFLTYFQNEAQLDKSGLPSDRFFAERPEGSVSTLKIQRTQQEDSAVYLCASSLGDYYGYTFGSGTRLTVV.

This clone is a singleton in its sample. CDR3 amino acids: CASSIFSWAGVHQPQHF. The CDR3 nucleotides read TGTGCCAGTAGTATATTTTCTTGGGCAGGGGTACATCAGCCCCAGCATTTT. The rearrangement joins TRBV19 to TRBJ1-5; D perhaps matches TRBD1 (6 bases). This CDR3 has 17 residues. Trimming left V 2 bases short and J 5 bases short, with 19 bases between. Germline CDR1 LNHDA, CDR2 SQIVND (reference sequence).

The V gene is TRBV7-6, the J gene TRBJ2-3, with a weak D call TRBD2 (5 bases). V was pared by 4 bases and J by 7 bases, with 15 bases between. CDR3 length: 14 amino acids. Germline V CDR1 and CDR2: SGHVS, FNYEAQ. CDR3 coding DNA: TGTGCCAGCAGCTCCGACGGGGTCGTGAATACGCAGTATTTT. It specifies CASSSDGVVNTQYF.

This clone was detected only once. This chain joins TRBV28 and TRBJ2-3; 9 bases align to TRBD2. This CDR3 region has 17 residues. CDR1 and CDR2 from the germline V gene are MDHEN and SYDVKM. Trimming removed 4 bases from V and 1 base from J; junction bases left unmatched: 9. CDR3 protein: CASSSPRLAVGTDTQYF. The CDR3 bases are TGTGCCAGCAGTTCCCCCCGACTAGCGGTGGGCACAGATACGCAGTATTTT.